Listed here are 19 T cell receptor beta chains from one sample, sequenced in a study of cytomegalovirus exposure and HLA in healthy donors. PCR primers comprised 60 Vbeta and 13 Jbeta primers. Using immunoSEQ multiplex PCR, the repertoire was profiled, and TCRdb retains in-frame clones only, with some absent. The table includes over 150,000 clones, 75% to 85% detected once. Input material: PBMCs. The receptors were gathered from a woman in her forties or fifties in good health and CMV-seropositive.

V usage is TRBV19 and J usage is TRBJ1-1; possible D gene TRBD1, 5 bases. This CDR3 contains 14 residues. CDR1 and CDR2 from the germline V gene are LNHDA and SQIVND (reference sequence). Trimming removed 5 bases from V and 3 bases from J, with 13 bases in between. The CDR3 DNA follows: TGTGCCAGTAGTGGCGGGACCTGGGACACTGAAGCTTTCTTT. Translated: CASSGGTWDTEAFF.

The V gene is TRBV6-1, the J gene TRBJ2-1; TRBD1 matches at 7 bases. There are 14 residues in the CDR3. J was trimmed by 7 bases and V by 2 bases; bases with no gene match: 5. CDR1 MNHNS and CDR2 SASEGT come from the germline V gene. CDR3 coding DNA: TGTGCCAGCAGTGAACAGGGGGAGAGAAATGAGCAGTTCTTC. Residues: CASSEQGERNEQFF.

As concerns this clone: The junction shows a germline mismatch at one end, possibly a read error. CDR3 nucleotide sequence: TGTGCCAGCAGCTTCTCTGACTCTGGGGCCAACGGCCTGACTTTC. Translated: CASSFSDSGANGLTF. The J gene is TRBJ2-6, the V gene TRBV11-2; tentative D call: TRBD1 (5 bases). The germline CDR1 and CDR2 sequences are SGHAT and FQNNGV. The CDR3 covers 15 residues.

The CDR3 sequence is CASSDHWDNPEKLFF. The CDR3 DNA reads TGTGCCAGCAGTGACCATTGGGACAATCCCGAAAAACTGTTTTTT. The chain recombines TRBV2 with TRBJ1-4; weak D call: TRBD1 (6 bases). Germline CDR1 SNHLY, CDR2 FYNNEI. CDR3 length equals 15 residues. V gave up 3 bases and J gave up 8 bases, with 16 bases separating them. Supplemented by reference TRBV2 and TRBJ1-4, the full variable domain reads EPEVTQTPSHQVTQMGQEVILRCVPISNHLYFYWYRQILGQKVEFLVSFYNNEISEKSEIFDDQFSVERPDGSNFTLKIRSTKLEDSAMYFCASSDHWDNPEKLFFGSGTQLSVL.

V usage is TRBV5-8 and J usage is TRBJ2-4; 7 nucleotides match TRBD1. Looked up from germline, CDR1 is SGHTS and CDR2 is YDEGEE. This CDR3 spans 15 amino acids. V shed 3 bases and J 7 bases; nucleotides not matched to a gene: 10. The CDR3 here is CASSYPTTGSNIQYF. Here the CDR3 DNA reads TGTGCCAGCAGCTACCCAACGACAGGGTCTAACATTCAGTACTTC. The full variable domain, completed using reference TRBV5-8 and TRBJ2-4, is EAGVTQSPTHLIKTRGQQATLRCSPISGHTSVYWYQQALGLGLQFLLWYDEGEERNRGNFPPRFSGRQFPNYSSELNVNALELEDSALYLCASSYPTTGSNIQYFGAGTRLSVL.

The count of this clone is one. The gene calls are TRBV5-4 and TRBJ1-1; 12 positions match TRBD1. CDR1 SGHNT and CDR2 YYREEE come from the germline V gene (reference sequence). V gave up 9 bases and J gave up 0 bases; unmatched junction bases: 15. This CDR3 contains 18 residues. This CDR3 reads CATPGQGALVGMNTEAFF. CDR3 DNA: TGTGCCACGCCGGGACAGGGGGCACTGGTGGGGATGAACACTGAAGCTTTCTTT.

Regarding this clone: An end of the junction does not agree with germline; a read error may underlie this. The rearrangement links TRBV28 to TRBJ2-6; weak D call: TRBD1 (5 bases). The length of the CDR3 is 15 residues. Germline V gene sequence: CDR1 MDHEN, CDR2 SYDVKM. The CDR3 region is CASSLYTTGANGLTF. The DNA for the CDR3 is TGTGCCAGCAGTTTATACACGACTGGGGCCAACGGCCTGACTTTC.

The V and J genes are TRBV7-9 and TRBJ2-1; the D gene is possibly TRBD2 (7 bases). Germline CDR1 SEHNR, CDR2 FQNEAQ (reference sequence). The CDR3 is made up of 19 amino acids. The V gene lost 4 bases and the J gene lost 0 bases, with 22 bases spanning the gap. The CDR3 bases are TGTGCCAGCAGCTCTACAGGGCTAGCGGTTTTTAGCTCCTACAATGAGCAGTTCTTC. It translates to CASSSTGLAVFSSYNEQFF.

This clone was seen just once. This chain links TRBV4-3 with TRBJ1-4, with 9 nucleotides matching TRBD1. CDR3 length: 15 residues. Trimming cost V 3 bases and J 5 bases; bases outside gene matches: 4. Germline lookup yields CDR1 LGHNA and CDR2 YSLEER. The CDR3, as DNA: TGCGCCAGCAGCCAGGAAGACAGGGGGAATGAAAAACTGTTTTTT. Encoded protein: CASSQEDRGNEKLFF.

The V call is TRBV15, the J call TRBJ2-3; D might be TRBD2 (6 bases). Germline V lookup: CDR1 LNHNV, CDR2 YYDKDF (reference sequence). The CDR3 has 16 amino acids. Trimming pared 1 base from V and 4 bases from J, leaving 15 bases between. The CDR3 loop is CATSRGGTLGPDTQYF. As DNA, the CDR3 is TGTGCCACCAGCAGAGGTGGGACTTTGGGCCCAGATACGCAGTATTTT. The full variable domain, its missing parts supplied by reference TRBV15 and TRBJ2-3, is DAMVIQNPRYQVTQFGKPVTLSCSQTLNHNVMYWYQQKSSQAPKLLFHYYDKDFNNEADTPDNFQSRRPNTSFCFLDIRSPGLGDTAMYLCATSRGGTLGPDTQYFGPGTRLTVL.

The chain has TRBV4-1 and TRBJ2-2; D remains unclear. Germline V lookup: CDR1 MGHRA, CDR2 YSYEKL. The CDR3 covers 16 residues. With 0 bases removed from V and 1 base from J, the gap between germline ends came to 9 bases. CDR3 DNA sequence: TGCGCCAGCAGCCAAGAGTTAGCCTGGAACACCGGGGAGCTGTTTTTT. It codes for CASSQELAWNTGELFF.

The chain employs TRBV7-9 and TRBJ1-1, with 7 bases that match TRBD1. V dropped 8 bases and J dropped 1; count of bases not matched to a gene: 7. The CDR3 has 14 residues. Germline CDR1 reads SEHNR; CDR2 reads FQNEAQ (reference sequence). CDR3 DNA sequence: TGTGCCAGCCAAACAGGGGCGGGGAACACTGAAGCTTTCTTT. It codes for CASQTGAGNTEAFF.

The chain recombines TRBV5-1 with TRBJ2-3, with 10 bases that match TRBD2. The CDR3 sequence is 16 residues long. Germline-derived CDR1 and CDR2 are SGHRS and YFSETQ. V trimming: 3 bases; J trimming: 2 bases; junction bases outside the gene matches: 6. The CDR3 nucleotides are TGCGCCAGCAGCTACATAGCGGGAGGTAACACAGATACGCAGTATTTT. This sequence encodes CASSYIAGGNTDTQYF.

The gene calls are TRBV2 and TRBJ2-1; 10 nucleotides agree with TRBD1. The germline gives CDR1 SNHLY, CDR2 FYNNEI. There are 15 residues in the CDR3. Trimming removed 4 bases from V and 9 bases from J; junction bases left unmatched: 9. The CDR3 DNA reads TGTGCCAGCAGTGGTGGGACAGGGGCCTTCGGTGAGCAGTTCTTC. This translates into CASSGGTGAFGEQFF.

The chain links TRBV7-6 to TRBJ1-6, with no clear D. Looked up from germline, CDR1 is SGHVS and CDR2 is FNYEAQ. V shed 1 base and J shed 9 bases, with 13 bases lying between them. The CDR3 has 15 amino acids. The DNA for the CDR3 is TGTGCCAGCAGCTTAGTTCCGGGTTCGGGTTCACCCCTCCACTTT. This encodes CASSLVPGSGSPLHF.

The CDR3 DNA reads TGCGCCAGCATGCCGGGACAGGTTGGCGAGCAGTACTTC. This encodes CASMPGQVGEQYF. This chain links TRBV10-2 with TRBJ2-7; 8 nucleotides line up with TRBD1. With 7 bases clipped from V and 6 bases from J, the junction kept 8 bases outside the gene matches. There are 13 residues in the CDR3. Germline CDR1 WSHSY, CDR2 SAAADI.

The chain couples TRBV29-1 to TRBJ1-5; TRBD1 matches at 9 bases. The germline gives CDR1 SQVTM, CDR2 ANQGSEA. With V trimmed by 5 bases and J by 6 bases, 8 bases remained unmatched. CDR3 length: 14 residues. The CDR3 loop is CSVFNRGPGQPQHF. CDR3 sequence (DNA): TGCAGCGTTTTCAACAGGGGGCCAGGTCAGCCCCAGCATTTT. Variable domain in full (rest from reference TRBV29-1 and TRBJ1-5): SAVISQKPSRDICQRGTSLTIQCQVDSQVTMMFWYRQQPGQSLTLIATANQGSEATYESGFVIDKFPISRPNLTFSTLTVSNMSPEDSSIYLCSVFNRGPGQPQHFGDGTRLSIL.

This clone was seen a few times. V usage is TRBV6-4 and J usage is TRBJ1-5; no firm D call. Trimming pared 3 bases from V and 2 bases from J, leaving 5 bases between. From germline, CDR1 is MRHNA and CDR2 SNTAGT. The CDR3 is made up of 13 amino acids. The chain's CDR3 is CASSEQGNQPQHF. Here the CDR3 DNA reads TGTGCCAGCAGTGAGCAGGGCAATCAGCCCCAGCATTTT.

The rearrangement links TRBV14 to TRBJ2-2; TRBD2 is a possible D gene (5 bases). The germline gives CDR1 SGHDN, CDR2 FVKESK. This CDR3 region has 14 residues. Between the trimmed V and J ends, which lost 8 bases and 7 bases, there was a span of 17 bases. The CDR3 nucleotides are TGTGCCAGCTCTAGAATCGGGGTTATCGGGGAGCTGTTTTTT. As protein: CASSRIGVIGELFF.